One and the same sample provided the 17 T cell receptor beta chains below, sequenced in a study of OX40 agonist ivuxolimab in advanced cancers. Clones were sequenced by immunoSEQ multiplex PCR, and TCRdb holds only the in-frame ones, with some missing. This repertoire shows over 80,000 clones, approximately 87% found once; its top ten account for more than 5.5%. The specimen comprised CD4+ or CD8+ T cells sorted from blood, sampled in a trial of the OX40 agonist ivuxolimab. These receptors were collected from an adult with an advanced solid tumor such as melanoma, head and neck, liver or kidney cancer.

V is TRBV14 and J is TRBJ2-3; D remains ambiguous. Germline CDR1 and CDR2: SGHDN and FVKESK. The V end lost 4 bases, the J end lost 0 bases, and 14 bases lay between the germline ends. This CDR3 has 16 residues. The CDR3: CASSLMSRMSTDTQYF. In DNA form, the CDR3 reads TGTGCCAGCAGCCTGATGTCCAGAATGAGCACAGATACGCAGTATTTT. The full variable domain, completed using reference TRBV14 and TRBJ2-3, is EAGVTQFPSHSVIEKGQTVTLRCDPISGHDNLYWYRRVMGKEIKFLLHFVKESKQDESGMPNNRFLAERTGGTYSTLKVQPAELEDSGVYFCASSLMSRMSTDTQYFGPGTRLTVL.

J is TRBJ2-7 and V is TRBV6-5; the match to TRBD1 covers 11 bases. The V gene end was trimmed by 6 bases and the J gene end by 3 bases; junction bases not matched to a gene: 7. The CDR3 has 15 amino acids. Germline assignment: CDR1 MNHEY and CDR2 SVGAGI. CDR3 in amino acids: CASSRRTGGFYEQYF. Here the CDR3 DNA reads TGTGCCAGCAGCCGACGGACAGGGGGCTTCTACGAGCAGTACTTC.

CDR3 loop: CAWSLGGGNTEAFF. The CDR3 DNA sequence: TGTGCCTGGAGCCTAGGGGGGGGGAACACTGAAGCTTTCTTT. The rearrangement uses TRBV30 and TRBJ1-1; TRBD1 might be the D (6 bases). The germline V gene encodes CDR1 GTSNPN and CDR2 SVGIG (reference sequence). This CDR3 is built from 14 residues. Trimming removed 3 bases from V and 1 base from J, with 12 bases in between.

This clone was counted once. The genes are TRBV7-8 and TRBJ2-7, with 8 nucleotides matching TRBD2. V dropped 5 bases and J dropped 5; count of bases not matched to a gene: 11. The CDR3 is 15 residues long. Germline V lookup: CDR1 SGHVS, CDR2 FQNEAQ. The CDR3, as DNA: TGTGCCAGCAGCCCCCGCAGCGGGAGTGTCCACGAGCAGTACTTC. It encodes CASSPRSGSVHEQYF.

The gene calls are TRBV11-3 and TRBJ1-2; D is unresolved. The germline V and J ends were trimmed by 4 bases and 2 bases, with 17 bases remaining between them. Germline V gives CDR1 SGHNT, CDR2 YENEEA. There are 16 residues in the CDR3. The CDR3: CASSSYLGQLNYGYTF. CDR3 in DNA: TGTGCCAGCAGCTCTTACCTTGGCCAGTTGAACTATGGCTACACCTTC.

This chain joins TRBV5-8 and TRBJ2-3; no definite D call. This CDR3 is 12 amino acids long. Trimming took 2 bases from V and 7 from J, leaving 8 bases between them. Germline V lookup: CDR1 SGHTS, CDR2 YDEGEE. The DNA of the CDR3 is TGTGCCAGCAGCTTACCCCACCATACGCAGTATTTT. Residues: CASSLPHHTQYF. Complete variable domain (other parts from reference TRBV5-8 and TRBJ2-3): EAGVTQSPTHLIKTRGQQATLRCSPISGHTSVYWYQQALGLGLQFLLWYDEGEERNRGNFPPRFSGRQFPNYSSELNVNALELEDSALYLCASSLPHHTQYFGPGTRLTVL.

The gene calls are TRBV2 and TRBJ2-3; D uncertain. The CDR3 extends over 15 amino acids. Trimming shortened V by 6 bases and J by 1 base, and 14 bases separated the two germline ends. CDR1 is SNHLY and CDR2 is FYNNEI in the germline V gene. The CDR3 nucleotides read TGTGCCAGCAGCATGCGTCAGTTGGGCACAGATACGCAGTATTTT. This codes for CASSMRQLGTDTQYF. Supplemented by reference TRBV2 and TRBJ2-3, the full variable domain reads EPEVTQTPSHQVTQMGQEVILRCVPISNHLYFYWYRQILGQKVEFLVSFYNNEISEKSEIFDDQFSVERPDGSNFTLKIRSTKLEDSAMYFCASSMRQLGTDTQYFGPGTRLTVL.

The chain joins TRBV30 to TRBJ2-3; D remains unclear. The CDR3 runs 12 residues. Looked up from germline, CDR1 is GTSNPN and CDR2 is SVGIG (reference sequence). Trimming stripped 4 bases from V and 1 base from J, with 6 bases between. Written as DNA, the CDR3 is TGTGCCTGGAATCGGGGCACAGATACGCAGTATTTT. It translates to CAWNRGTDTQYF. The whole variable domain, remainder taken from reference TRBV30 and TRBJ2-3, is SQTIHQWPATLVQPVGSPLSLECTVEGTSNPNLYWYRQAAGRGLQLLFYSVGIGQISSEVPQNLSASRPQDRQFILSSKKLLLSDSGFYLCAWNRGTDTQYFGPGTRLTVL.

V usage is TRBV7-9 and J usage is TRBJ2-4, with 8 bases matching TRBD1. Looked up from germline, CDR1 is SEHNR and CDR2 is FQNEAQ (reference sequence). This CDR3 is 16 amino acids long. J lost 7 bases, V lost 4 bases, and 12 bases had no gene match. The CDR3 nucleotides are TGTGCCAGCAGCTCACAGGGGGGCAGGGAGAGGAACATTCAGTACTTC. Translated, it gives CASSSQGGRERNIQYF. Drawing the rest from reference TRBV7-9 and TRBJ2-4, the complete variable domain is DTGVSQNPRHKITKRGQNVTFRCDPISEHNRLYWYRQTLGQGPEFLTYFQNEAQLEKSRLLSDRFSAERPKGSFSTLEIQRTEQGDSAMYLCASSSQGGRERNIQYFGAGTRLSVL.

This clone was counted a single time. The chain has TRBV5-4 and TRBJ2-6; 7 nucleotides line up with TRBD1. The CDR3 runs 15 residues. After removal of 4 bases from V and 2 bases from J, the junction contained 3 bases not matched to a gene. Germline V CDR1 and CDR2: SGHNT, YYREEE (reference sequence). The CDR3 sequence is CASSGGQAGANVLTF. The CDR3 bases are TGTGCCAGCAGCGGAGGACAGGCTGGGGCCAACGTCCTGACTTTC.

V and J are TRBV7-9 and TRBJ2-2; weak D call: TRBD2 (5 bases). CDR3 length equals 15 residues. V lost 5 bases and J 4 bases, leaving 14 bases between the germline ends. Germline V lookup: CDR1 SEHNR, CDR2 FQNEAQ (reference sequence). The CDR3 sequence: CASSGSDTATGELFF. The CDR3 DNA follows: TGTGCCAGCAGCGGGAGCGATACAGCCACCGGGGAGCTGTTTTTT.

V gene TRBV2 combines with J gene TRBJ1-6; 8 positions match TRBD1. V was clipped by 3 bases and J by 9 bases; unmatched bases: 4. Per the germline V gene, CDR1 is SNHLY and CDR2 is FYNNEI. CDR3 length equals 14 residues. In nucleotides, the CDR3 is TGTGCCAGCAGTGAGGCAGGGGGCCTTTCACCCCTCCACTTT. It specifies CASSEAGGLSPLHF.

The chain carries TRBV11-2 and TRBJ1-1, with D perhaps TRBD1 (6 bases). Looked up from germline, CDR1 is SGHAT and CDR2 is FQNNGV. This CDR3 region has 16 residues. With 1 base removed from V and 2 bases from J, the gap between germline ends came to 14 bases. Here the CDR3 reads CASSLGRGRKNTEAFF. The DNA of the CDR3 is TGTGCCAGCAGCTTAGGCAGGGGAAGAAAAAACACTGAAGCTTTCTTT.

In regard to this clone: A junction boundary mismatches the germline segment, possibly from a read error. The chain uses TRBV6-6 and TRBJ2-5; D possibly corresponds to TRBD2 (5 bases). The CDR3 spans 11 residues. The V gene's germline CDR1 is MNHNY and CDR2 SVGAGI (reference sequence). The CDR3 protein is CASLAGGKVDF. The DNA of the CDR3 is TGTGCCAGCCTTGCAGGAGGCAAAGTGGACTTC.

A word on this clone: The junction departs from germline at one end; a sequencing error may be responsible. This sequence joins TRBV7-2 and TRBJ2-7; no clear D. This CDR3 has 11 amino acids. The germline gives CDR1 SGHTA, CDR2 FQGNSA. CDR3 sequence: CASSSETALQF. CDR3 sequence (DNA): TGTGCCAGCAGCTCTGAGACCGCCTTACAATTC.

This clone was counted a few times. The rearrangement links TRBV18 to TRBJ1-5; perhaps TRBD1 as D (5 bases). With 4 bases removed from V and 4 bases from J, the gap between germline ends came to 17 bases. The CDR3 is 16 residues long. Germline loops: CDR1 KGHSH, CDR2 LQKENI. This CDR3 reads CASSLGPAGGNQPQHF. In nucleotides, the CDR3 is TGTGCCAGCTCACTGGGACCAGCGGGGGGGAATCAGCCCCAGCATTTT. Full variable domain (rest looked up from reference TRBV18 and TRBJ1-5): NAGVMQNPRHLVRRRGQEARLRCSPMKGHSHVYWYRQLPEEGLKFMVYLQKENIIDESGMPKERFSAEFPKEGPSILRIQQVVRGDSAAYFCASSLGPAGGNQPQHFGDGTRLSIL.

CDR3 sequence: CASSFDRGDYYGYTF. The CDR3 nucleotides read TGCGCCAGCAGCTTCGACAGGGGGGACTACTATGGCTACACCTTC. This chain uses TRBV5-1 with TRBJ1-2, with TRBD1 matching over 9 bases. The J segment lost 3 bases and the V segment lost 2 bases, leaving 5 bases of the junction unmatched. This CDR3 spans 15 amino acids. Looked up from germline, CDR1 is SGHRS and CDR2 is YFSETQ.